This TCR beta chain originates from a study of blood T cell repertoires in COVID-19. Produced via immunoSEQ multiplex PCR; TCRdb's table is partial and in-frame only. Altogether around 180,000 clones are present, 88% being singletons, with the ten largest covering under 30%. The CDR3 consists of 13 residues. Unmatched junction bases numbered 4, after V lost 5 bases and J lost 9 bases. The sequenced material came from peripheral blood. This receptor was obtained from a man in his sixties with acute or convalescent COVID-19. V gene TRBV12-3 or TRBV12-4 combines with J gene TRBJ2-1, with 10 bases aligning to TRBD1. CDR3 loop: CASSRDRGAEQFF. DNA for the CDR3: TGTGCCAGCAGTAGGGACAGGGGTGCTGAGCAGTTCTTC.